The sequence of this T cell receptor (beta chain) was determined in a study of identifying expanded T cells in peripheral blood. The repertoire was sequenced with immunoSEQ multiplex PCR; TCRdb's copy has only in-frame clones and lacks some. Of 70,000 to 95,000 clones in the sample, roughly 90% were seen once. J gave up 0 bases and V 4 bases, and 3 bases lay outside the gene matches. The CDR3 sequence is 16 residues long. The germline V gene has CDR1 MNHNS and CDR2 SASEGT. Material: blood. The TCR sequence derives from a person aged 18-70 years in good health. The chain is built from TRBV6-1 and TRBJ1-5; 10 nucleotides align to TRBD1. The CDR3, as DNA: TGTGCCAGCAGTGCCGGGACAGGGGTTAGCAATCAGCCCCAGCATTTT. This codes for CASSAGTGVSNQPQHF.